The 15 T cell receptor beta chains below all came from one sample that was sequenced in a study of blood T cell repertoires in COVID-19. Generated by immunoSEQ multiplex PCR, the TCRdb table keeps only in-frame clones and is missing some. Altogether approximately 80,000 clones are present, 65% to 85% being singletons, with the ten largest covering 15% to 20%. Sample: peripheral blood. The receptors shown here come from a man between 70 and 80 years old with active or convalescent COVID-19.

J is TRBJ2-7 and V is TRBV4-1; 8 bases are shared with TRBD2. Trimming at V came to 0 bases and at J to 1 base, leaving 11 bases not matched to a gene. Germline CDR1 is MGHRA and CDR2 is YSYEKL. The CDR3 runs to 18 residues. The CDR3 region has the DNA TGCGCCAGCAGCCAAGACGGCTCGCGGGGGGTGCATTCCTACGAGCAGTACTTC. Amino acids: CASSQDGSRGVHSYEQYF.

The chain has TRBV6-1 and TRBJ1-4; D gene uncertain. Germline V gives CDR1 MNHNS, CDR2 SASEGT. Between the trimmed V and J ends, which lost 3 bases and 4 bases, there was a span of 9 bases. The CDR3 has 14 amino acids. The CDR3 DNA reads TGTGCCAGCAGTGAGCGGCAGTTTAATGAAAAACTGTTTTTT. Translated, it gives CASSERQFNEKLFF.

This chain links TRBV10-3 with TRBJ1-1; TRBD1 is a possible D gene (6 bases). The CDR3 extends over 13 amino acids. CDR1 is ENHRY, CDR2 SYGVKD, per germline. Trimming took off 10 bases at V and 2 bases at J, with 14 bases between the two ends. CDR3 sequence (DNA): TGTGCCAGCACAGGGCGCCCCAACACTGAAGCTTTCTTT. It encodes CASTGRPNTEAFF.

This rearrangement joins TRBV6-5 to TRBJ1-2; D unclear. V lost 7 bases to trimming and J lost 4 bases, with 16 bases between them. This CDR3 is 14 amino acids long. Germline V lookup: CDR1 MNHEY, CDR2 SVGAGI. CDR3 residues: CASMSGGEPYGYTF. In nucleotides, the CDR3 is TGTGCCAGCATGTCAGGTGGTGAACCCTATGGCTACACCTTC.

CDR3 in amino acids: CASSESGVDGYTF. The DNA of the CDR3 is TGTGCCAGCAGTGAATCGGGGGTGGATGGCTACACCTTC. The chain recombines TRBV6-1 with TRBJ1-2; a possible D gene is TRBD1 (5 bases). This CDR3 has 13 residues. The V end lost 2 bases, the J end lost 6 bases, and 10 bases lay between the germline ends. CDR1 and CDR2 (germline): MNHNS, SASEGT.

The gene calls are TRBV11-2 and TRBJ1-2; 7 nucleotides align to TRBD1. V lost 4 bases and J lost 4; bases outside the gene matches: 6. Germline loops: CDR1 SGHAT, CDR2 FQNNGV. This CDR3 comprises 14 residues. This CDR3 reads CASSSVAGGYGYTF. CDR3 DNA: TGTGCCAGCAGCTCCGTAGCAGGGGGCTATGGCTACACCTTC.

This CDR3 reads CASSGSGGVGGYTF. The CDR3 DNA follows: TGTGCCAGCAGCGGATCAGGGGGCGTCGGAGGCTACACCTTC. The V and J genes are TRBV6-5 and TRBJ1-2, with 8 bases matching TRBD1. V trimming: 6 bases; J trimming: 8 bases; junction bases outside the gene matches: 11. In germline, CDR1 is MNHEY, CDR2 SVGAGI. The CDR3 runs to 14 residues.

The gene calls are TRBV5-1 and TRBJ1-4; tentatively, D is TRBD1 (5 bases). The CDR3 runs 13 residues. From germline, CDR1 is SGHRS and CDR2 YFSETQ. Trimming took off 9 bases at V and 8 bases at J, with 17 bases between the two ends. The CDR3 here is CATSAVGGEKLFF. CDR3 in DNA: TGCGCCACCTCTGCTGTTGGGGGGGAAAAACTGTTTTTT.

V gene TRBV6-5 combines with J gene TRBJ1-2; a possible D gene is TRBD1 (5 bases). The V gene's germline CDR1 is MNHEY and CDR2 SVGAGI. Deletions cut 8 bases from V and 8 bases from J, with 21 bases between. The CDR3 loop spans 14 amino acids. CDR3 bases: TGTGCCAGCTCTATCGGGTCCAGGGAGGGCGGCTACACCTTC. Residues: CASSIGSREGGYTF.

The V gene is TRBV5-1, the J gene TRBJ2-6; 9 bases agree with TRBD2. This CDR3 comprises 17 residues. In germline, CDR1 is SGHRS, CDR2 YFSETQ. The V and J ends lost 7 bases and 0 bases, in that order; junction bases with no gene match: 8. The CDR3 nucleotides read TGCGCCAGCGGGAGACTAGCGGCCCTCTCTGGGGCCAACGTCCTGACTTTC. Translating it yields CASGRLAALSGANVLTF.

This clone was counted a few times. The chain carries TRBV27 and TRBJ1-6; D is unresolved. With 2 bases removed from V and 6 bases from J, the gap between germline ends came to 8 bases. This CDR3 has 14 amino acids. Germline V CDR1 and CDR2: MNHEY, SMNVEV (reference sequence). In DNA, the CDR3 is TGTGCCAGCAGTTTAAGGGAGATTAATTCACCCCTCCACTTT. This translates into CASSLREINSPLHF.

This clone has a count of ten or more. The rearrangement joins TRBV7-6 to TRBJ2-2, with a tentative D call TRBD2 (6 bases). Trimming removed 3 bases from V and 6 bases from J, with 17 bases in between. Germline CDR1 reads SGHVS; CDR2 reads FNYEAQ. This CDR3 contains 16 residues. The CDR3 nucleotides read TGTGCCAGCAGCTTTTCGGGGAGGAGGACGGCCGGGGAGCTGTTTTTT. It specifies CASSFSGRRTAGELFF.

The chain couples TRBV24-1 to TRBJ1-4, with D possibly matching TRBD1 (5 bases). The V end lost 9 bases, the J end lost 0 bases, and 13 bases lay between the germline ends. Per germline, CDR1 KGHDR and CDR2 SFDVKD. The CDR3 consists of 15 residues. In DNA, the CDR3 is TGTGCCACCTCTGACAGTCATGCAACTAATGAAAAACTGTTTTTT. Translated: CATSDSHATNEKLFF.

The V gene is TRBV15, the J gene TRBJ2-1, with TRBD2 matching 9 bases. CDR1 LNHNV and CDR2 YYDKDF come from the germline V gene (reference sequence). This CDR3 spans 15 amino acids. Trimming removed 4 bases from V and 2 bases from J; junction bases left unmatched: 3. CDR3 region: CATSKAGGAYNEQFF. DNA of the CDR3: TGTGCCACCAGCAAGGCGGGGGGGGCCTACAATGAGCAGTTCTTC. The full variable domain, in which reference TRBV15 and TRBJ2-1 provide the parts outside the CDR3, is DAMVIQNPRYQVTQFGKPVTLSCSQTLNHNVMYWYQQKSSQAPKLLFHYYDKDFNNEADTPDNFQSRRPNTSFCFLDIRSPGLGDTAMYLCATSKAGGAYNEQFFGPGTRLTVL.

This rearrangement joins TRBV30 to TRBJ2-7; D might be TRBD1 (5 bases). Trimming shortened V by 4 bases and J by 4 bases, and 8 bases separated the two germline ends. The CDR3 totals 11 residues. Germline CDR1 is GTSNPN and CDR2 is SVGIG (reference sequence). The CDR3: CAWTQGYEQYF. The CDR3 DNA sequence: TGTGCCTGGACCCAGGGTTACGAGCAGTACTTC.